This TCR beta chain was identified in a study of blood T cells in healthy people across ages (dated by TCRdb to between 2014 and 2017). Study-level background: Template switching captured roughly one uniquely barcoded TCR beta cDNA molecule per two T cells in model experiments. Donors were grouped into four age groups: young (average about 15 years), middle-aged (around 39), aged (about 60) and long-lived (approximately 81). Using the same blood draw, the study looked at two additional independent replicas of 1 million unique cDNA reads for two donors, one aged 18 to 30 and the other aged 80 or older. Using deep sequencing normalized with unique cDNA molecular identifiers, the study measured how TCR beta repertoire diversity changes with age. On the study overall, not on this receptor specifically: Estimates of total diversity from one million sequenced T cells were regarded as lower bounds and underestimates. Compared with the aged group, more naive CD4+ T cells, fewer expanded clones and increased TCR diversity were shown by the long-lived group, suggesting age selection. As age increased, observed TCR beta diversity per million T cells dropped in a roughly linear way, and a significant reduction was already evident by age about 40. Because profiling used bulk unsorted PBMCs, naive and antigen-experienced compartments could not be compared conclusively. The percentage of naive T cells measured by flow cytometry correlated strongly with observed TCR beta diversity. The CMV infection status of donors was not known, potentially confounding age-related changes in expanded clonotypes.

Spanning cysteine to phenylalanine, the CDR3 consists of 16 amino acids. Only CDR3 DNA is held: 48 bases, read in frame from base 1. Trimming removed 3 bases from V and 5 bases from J, leaving 16 bases between the germline ends. Per the germline V gene, LGHNA is the CDR1 and YSLEER is the CDR2. The library came from 5' RACE. Sequencer: Illumina HiSeq 2500. The second PCR ran for roughly 7 to 12 cycles and used a J-beta primer mix along with a sample-barcoded 5' primer. A template-switch 5' adaptor carrying 12 random nucleotides introduced a unique molecular identifier onto each TCR beta cDNA molecule. Each sample yielded at least 2.5 million CDR3-containing paired-end reads. First-strand cDNA was synthesized from all RNA with the Mint cDNA synthesis kit, primed by a TRBC-specific oligonucleotide. All cDNA was treated with uracil-DNA glycosylase and then went through a first 18-cycle PCR with the universal primers M1SS and BC2_uni_R. Per the source publication's procedure: Each sample was normalized by randomly selecting 1 million high-quality reads, each carrying a distinct molecular identifier. Instead of being binned into consensus sequences, reads that shared molecular identifiers were thrown out. MiTCR, run with a Q25 quality threshold and the strictest error-elimination algorithm, handled CDR3 identification, clonotype clustering and error correction. A nonparametric unseen species model using Euler transformation provided a lower-bound estimate of total TCR beta diversity. Clones were called with MiXCR by TCRdb after fastp trimmed the public reads at Q25, and only in-frame beta chains were retained. CDR3 protein duplicates are merged, each entry listing the most common genes and DNA. Here the V and J calls rest on TCRdb's processing, not on the authors' analysis. Here the sample has 600,000 to 1,000,000 distinct CDR3 sequences; approximately 25% occur a single time. Roughly 3.5% of the sample is taken by the ten largest.

In the case of this clonotype: Its antigen is currently not known. Nothing much larger sits one base from this clone, and base qualities are not available.

Systemically healthy Caucasian individuals from Russia, 39 in total and aged roughly 6 to 95 years, were included as donors. Each donor gave roughly 11 milliliters of peripheral blood, drawn into EDTA-treated Vacutainer tubes. Ficoll-Paque density-gradient centrifugation was used to isolate PBMCs, with at least 6.5 million per sample. Trizol reagent was used to extract total RNA from the PBMCs, yielding at least 5.5 micrograms per sample. Naive CD45RAhigh/CD27high T cell percentages were measured by flow cytometry on a PBMC aliquot from every donor. The same sample was also used in a study of T cells of mothers and their children. As the second study states: Nine systemically healthy Caucasian individuals, comprising three mothers and their six children, were included as donors. cDNA synthesis consumed the entire amount of extracted RNA, loaded at approximately 1.6 ug RNA in each 15 ul reaction. Sample barcodes and 2-4 random nucleotides were added via the M1S primer in the second PCR. Over 9.5 million TCR beta CDR3 reads were obtained for each mother, and 2.5 million to 3 million reads were obtained for each child. TCR recombination output is similarly shaped by thymic selection in related and unrelated pairs, with a minor effect exerted by inherited differences. Normalized repertoire overlap in related mother-child pairs was always slightly higher than in unrelated mother-child pairs, but the difference was never significant. Persistent microchimeric T cell clones were not detected, at a sensitivity of about 90 clones per million clonotypes. In the study, deep NGS was used to compare the TCR beta repertoires of mothers and children, and features distinguishing related mother-child pairs from unrelated individuals were sought. The mean age was around 40 +/- 4 years for the mothers and approximately 11 +/- 4 years for the children. After adapter ligation was performed with NEBNext reagents, the libraries were sequenced on an Illumina HiSeq 2000 with 100+100 nt paired-end reads. Mother and child libraries were prepared a month apart and sequenced in separate runs to prevent cross-contamination. Between about 500,000 and 2,300,000 distinct TCR beta clonotypes were identified per donor. Naive TCR beta clonotypes were estimated from low-frequency clonotypes matched to each donor's FACS-determined naive share, without sorting.

This TCR was sampled from a boy aged 10-17 years in good health. Sequenced: blood. The rearrangement combines TRBV4-3 with TRBJ2-2, with a tentative D call of TRBD1 or TRBD2, each matching 5 bases. The DNA sequence follows: TGCGCCAGCAGCCAGAAGACCGGGACCGTGACCGGGGAGCTGTTTTTT. The encoded protein is CASSQKTGTVTGELFF.